These 27 T cell receptor beta chains came from one sample sequenced in a study of cytomegalovirus exposure and HLA in healthy donors. This PCR relied on a set of 60 Vbeta primers and 13 Jbeta primers. The table came from immunoSEQ multiplex PCR; TCRdb's copy has only in-frame clones and leaves some out. This table has around 80,000 clones, over 60% appearing once. The sequencing sample was made of PBMCs. The receptors here all came from a male donor in good health and CMV-seropositive.

V and J are TRBV25-1 and TRBJ2-7; 8 nucleotides align to TRBD1. This CDR3 is built from 13 residues. Germline trimming cut 6 bases from V and 7 bases from J; bases unmatched to any gene: 8. The germline CDR1 and CDR2 sequences are MGHDK and SYGVNS. The CDR3 nucleotides are TGTGCCAGCAGCCCCCTCGGACAGGGAGAGCAGTACTTC. Translating it yields CASSPLGQGEQYF.

The count of this clone is one. This chain joins TRBV7-3 and TRBJ2-1, with D perhaps TRBD2 (6 bases). The V end lost 3 bases, the J end lost 0 bases, and 24 bases lay between the germline ends. Germline CDR1 is SGHTA and CDR2 is FQGTGA. This CDR3 is 20 amino acids long. In DNA, the CDR3 is TGTGCCAGCAGCTTCCCCGGGAGCGGAGGGATTAGTCCCTCCTACAATGAGCAGTTCTTC. Its translation: CASSFPGSGGISPSYNEQFF.

This clone has a handful of counts. The V and J genes are TRBV30 and TRBJ1-5; no clear D. There are 13 residues in the CDR3. Trimming left V 2 bases short and J 5 bases short, with 10 bases between. Germline V gene sequence: CDR1 GTSNPN, CDR2 SVGIG (reference sequence). The CDR3 nucleotides read TGTGCCTGGAGTACTGGGCCGGATCAGCCCCAGCATTTT. It yields the protein CAWSTGPDQPQHF.

The sample holds a few counts of this clone. Germline and junction disagree at one end, which may indicate a read error. This chain connects TRBV5-8 to TRBJ2-5, with TRBD2 matching over 9 bases. CDR3 length: 14 residues. CDR1 is SGHTS and CDR2 is YDEGEE in the germline V gene. The CDR3 coding sequence is TGTGCCAGCAACTTGGAGGGACTAGCCATAACCCAGTACTTC. Residues: CASNLEGLAITQYF. The full variable domain, with the rest looked up from reference TRBV5-8 and TRBJ2-5, is EAGVTQSPTHLIKTRGQQATLRCSPISGHTSVYWYQQALGLGLQFLLWYDEGEERNRGNFPPRFSGRQFPNYSSELNVNALELEDSALYLCASNLEGLAITQYFGPGTRLLVL.

The chain joins TRBV6-6 to TRBJ1-5; D is perhaps TRBD1 (6 bases). CDR1 is MNHNY and CDR2 is SVGAGI in the germline V gene (reference sequence). This CDR3 has 16 residues. Trimming removed 7 bases at V and 0 bases at J, with 16 bases between. CDR3 residues: CASTTGRTYSNQPQHF. CDR3 bases: TGTGCCAGCACTACAGGGCGGACGTATAGCAATCAGCCCCAGCATTTT.

This clone showed up just once. The chain carries TRBV7-2 and TRBJ1-6; D call uncertain. The CDR3 runs to 15 residues. CDR1 SGHTA and CDR2 FQGNSA come from the germline V gene. Trimming cost V 4 bases and J 0 bases, with 7 bases left between them. Here the CDR3 DNA reads TGTGCCAGCAGCTCGTTGAGCTCCTATAATTCACCCCTCCACTTT. This codes for CASSSLSSYNSPLHF.

This clone has more than one count but fewer than ten. This chain uses TRBV6-1 with TRBJ1-1; the D is unclear. The germline gives CDR1 MNHNS, CDR2 SASEGT. Trimming shortened V by 10 bases and J by 0 bases, and 15 bases separated the two germline ends. This CDR3 is 14 amino acids long. CDR3 bases: TGTGCCATCACCCGTGAGGCCATGAACACTGAAGCTTTCTTT. Translating it yields CAITREAMNTEAFF.

The chain joins TRBV9 to TRBJ1-2; D call uncertain. The CDR3 extends over 13 amino acids. V was trimmed by 5 bases and J by 2 bases, leaving 10 bases between them. Germline V gene lookup returns CDR1 SGDLS and CDR2 YYNGEE. The CDR3 protein is CASRASGNYGYTF. CDR3 DNA: TGTGCCAGCAGAGCATCGGGGAACTATGGCTACACCTTC. Combining the CDR3 with reference TRBV9 and TRBJ1-2 gives the whole variable domain DSGVTQTPKHLITATGQRVTLRCSPRSGDLSVYWYQQSLDQGLQFLIQYYNGEERAKGNILERFSAQQFPDLHSELNLSSLELGDSALYFCASRASGNYGYTFGSGTRLTVV.

The chain recombines TRBV2 with TRBJ2-7; D is perhaps TRBD1 (7 bases). Trimming shortened V by 8 bases and J by 5 bases, and 13 bases separated the two germline ends. Germline V gene lookup returns CDR1 SNHLY and CDR2 FYNNEI. CDR3 length: 12 residues. The CDR3 sequence is CASGGTEDEQYF. Here the CDR3 DNA reads TGTGCCAGCGGGGGGACAGAAGACGAGCAGTACTTC.

The V gene is TRBV19, the J gene TRBJ2-1; 11 bases map to TRBD2. The CDR3 covers 19 residues. Germline V lookup: CDR1 LNHDA, CDR2 SQIVND (reference sequence). V shed 3 bases, J shed 11 bases, and the junction held 21 bases outside the gene matches. The CDR3 protein is CASSIDPPAGTSGALKQFF. In DNA form, the CDR3 reads TGTGCCAGTAGTATTGACCCGCCCGCCGGGACTAGCGGAGCCCTGAAGCAGTTCTTC. Based on the CDR3 plus reference TRBV19 and TRBJ2-1, the full variable domain is DGGITQSPKYLFRKEGQNVTLSCEQNLNHDAMYWYRQDPGQGLRLIYYSQIVNDFQKGDIAEGYSVSREKKESFPLTVTSAQKNPTAFYLCASSIDPPAGTSGALKQFFGPGTRLTVL.

This clone was counted once. This chain uses TRBV1 with TRBJ1-3; the D segment call TRBD1 is taken from the table without a DNA check. TRBV1 is described as a pseudogene. The CDR3 length is 19 residues. The CDR3: CTSSASGGQGGIPGNTIYF. The CDR3 DNA is TGCACCAGCAGTGCTTCCGGAGGACAGGGAGGCATCCCTGGAAACACCATATATTTT.

The CDR3 coding sequence is TGTGCCAGCTCACCGGGGACAGGGGGTATAAGTCAGCCCCAGCATTTT. This translates into CASSPGTGGISQPQHF. The chain uses TRBV18 and TRBJ1-5; 11 bases align to TRBD1. In germline, CDR1 is KGHSH, CDR2 LQKENI. V dropped 3 bases and J dropped 6; count of bases not matched to a gene: 7. This CDR3 has 16 amino acids.

The chain couples TRBV5-4 to TRBJ2-2; 12 bases are shared with TRBD1. The germline V gene encodes CDR1 SGHNT and CDR2 YYREEE (reference sequence). The CDR3 runs to 16 residues. Trimming removed 5 bases from V and 7 bases from J; junction bases left unmatched: 9. The CDR3 bases are TGTGCCAGCAGTAGGCCGGGACAGGGGGCCAGCGGGGAGCTGTTTTTT. It codes for CASSRPGQGASGELFF.

This CDR3 reads CASSQDEGTPSRGYTF. The CDR3 DNA reads TGTGCCAGCAGCCAAGATGAAGGGACACCTTCTCGGGGCTACACCTTC. This sequence joins TRBV4-2 and TRBJ1-2; a possible D gene is TRBD1 (6 bases). V lost 0 bases to trimming and J lost 8 bases, with 19 bases between them. Looked up from germline, CDR1 is LGHNA and CDR2 is YNFKEQ. CDR3 size: 16 residues.

The chain carries TRBV19 and TRBJ2-1, with D possibly being TRBD1 (5 bases). V dropped 4 bases and J dropped 6 bases, with 13 bases sitting between them. The CDR3 runs to 14 residues. CDR1 and CDR2 from the germline V gene are LNHDA and SQIVND (reference sequence). For the CDR3, the DNA is TGTGCCAGTAGTAGGGCACAGGTTGGCAATGAGCAGTTCTTC. This gives the protein CASSRAQVGNEQFF.

The CDR3 DNA reads as TGTGCCAGCCTACTAGATAGGGGCACAGATACGCAGTATTTT. It translates to CASLLDRGTDTQYF. The chain joins TRBV7-2 to TRBJ2-3; weak D call: TRBD2 (5 bases). In germline, CDR1 is SGHTA, CDR2 FQGNSA. V gave up 8 bases and J gave up 1 base, with 13 bases separating them. The CDR3 extends over 14 amino acids.

This chain joins TRBV9 and TRBJ1-2; possibly TRBD1 for D (5 bases). Germline V gene sequence: CDR1 SGDLS, CDR2 YYNGEE. This CDR3 has 14 amino acids. V was clipped by 0 bases and J by 5 bases, with 11 bases between them. In nucleotides, the CDR3 is TGTGCCAGCAGCGTAGAGTCCCAGGGATATGGCTACACCTTC. Translating it yields CASSVESQGYGYTF.

CDR3 DNA sequence: TGCGCCAGCAGCTTGGCGACAGGGGATGGCACAGATACGCAGTATTTT. As protein: CASSLATGDGTDTQYF. V is TRBV5-1 and J is TRBJ2-3; 8 positions match TRBD1. Trimming removed 0 bases from V and 1 base from J; junction bases left unmatched: 4. The germline CDR1 and CDR2 sequences are SGHRS and YFSETQ. The CDR3 spans 16 residues.

J is TRBJ2-7 and V is TRBV25-1, with 7 nucleotides matching TRBD1. Germline CDR1 reads MGHDK; CDR2 reads SYGVNS. J was trimmed by 4 bases and V by 3 bases; bases with no gene match: 6. The CDR3 extends over 14 amino acids. CDR3 bases: TGTGCCAGCAGTGACCTACAGGGGACATACGAGCAGTACTTC. The encoded protein is CASSDLQGTYEQYF.

The V and J genes are TRBV9 and TRBJ2-7, with 7 bases matching TRBD2. This CDR3 comprises 14 residues. J gave up 2 bases and V 4 bases, and 6 bases lay outside the gene matches. CDR1 is SGDLS and CDR2 is YYNGEE in the germline V gene. CDR3 residues: CASSLNSGAYEQYF. CDR3 DNA sequence: TGTGCCAGCAGCTTGAACAGCGGGGCCTACGAGCAGTACTTC.

The chain joins TRBV7-6 to TRBJ1-5; 8 nucleotides align to TRBD1. Germline V gives CDR1 SGHVS, CDR2 FNYEAQ. CDR3 length: 21 amino acids. The junction had 23 bases not matched to a gene; V was cut back by 5 bases and J by 2 bases. In nucleotides, the CDR3 is TGTGCCAGCAGCCCCGTAGGACAGGGAACAGATGGAGATTATGGCAATCAGCCCCAGCATTTT. This gives the protein CASSPVGQGTDGDYGNQPQHF.

The V call is TRBV7-3, the J call TRBJ2-3; tentative D call: TRBD1 (5 bases). Germline lookup yields CDR1 SGHTA and CDR2 FQGTGA. V shed 1 base and J shed 4 bases, with 6 bases lying between them. The CDR3 totals 13 residues. The CDR3 DNA reads as TGTGCCAGCAGCTTAATACAGGCAGATACGCAGTATTTT. This encodes CASSLIQADTQYF.

The chain joins TRBV7-6 to TRBJ2-1; maybe TRBD2 (6 bases). Looked up from germline, CDR1 is SGHVS and CDR2 is FNYEAQ. The CDR3 extends over 16 amino acids. Between the trimmed V and J ends, which lost 3 bases and 6 bases, there was a span of 18 bases. CDR3: CASSLGGGVGINEQFF. The CDR3 region has the DNA TGTGCCAGCAGCTTGGGCGGCGGGGTGGGCATCAATGAGCAGTTCTTC. Variable domain in full (rest from reference TRBV7-6 and TRBJ2-1): GAGVSQSPRYKVTKRGQDVALRCDPISGHVSLYWYRQALGQGPEFLTYFNYEAQQDKSGLPNDRFSAERPEGSISTLTIQRTEQRDSAMYRCASSLGGGVGINEQFFGPGTRLTVL.

This chain uses TRBV27 with TRBJ2-3; D ambiguous. CDR3 length: 15 residues. CDR1 and CDR2 from the germline V gene are MNHEY and SMNVEV (reference sequence). With 3 bases removed from V and 0 bases from J, the gap between germline ends came to 10 bases. The CDR3 protein is CASSFRLKSTDTQYF. DNA of the CDR3: TGTGCCAGCAGTTTCAGGCTGAAGAGCACAGATACGCAGTATTTT.

This CDR3 is CASSGGLADTQYF. CDR3 nucleotides: TGTGCCAGCAGTGGGGGCCTAGCAGATACGCAGTATTTT. The chain couples TRBV5-6 to TRBJ2-3, with D possibly matching TRBD1 (6 bases). CDR3 length equals 13 residues. Germline V gives CDR1 SGHDT, CDR2 YYEEEE. Trimming pared 5 bases from V and 4 bases from J, leaving 11 bases between.

The chain has TRBV4-1 and TRBJ2-3; tentatively, D is TRBD2 (5 bases). Trimming took off 1 base at V and 5 bases at J, with 13 bases between the two ends. The CDR3 loop spans 15 amino acids. Germline lookup yields CDR1 MGHRA and CDR2 YSYEKL. The CDR3 sequence is CASSQGPGRGDTQYF. In DNA form, the CDR3 reads TGCGCCAGCAGCCAAGGTCCGGGTCGGGGAGATACGCAGTATTTT.

The rearrangement uses TRBV11-2 and TRBJ1-1; possible D gene TRBD1, 5 bases. V gave up 7 bases and J gave up 11 bases, with 20 bases separating them. The CDR3 length is 13 residues. Germline lookup yields CDR1 SGHAT and CDR2 FQNNGV. The CDR3 here is CASTLQGLGDAFF. For the CDR3, the DNA is TGTGCCAGCACCCTCCAGGGATTGGGTGACGCTTTCTTT.